What follows are 19 T cell receptor beta chains derived from one specimen sequenced in a study of T cells in narcolepsy. The assay was immunoSEQ multiplex PCR, and TCRdb's table has in-frame clones only and misses some. This table holds fewer than 35,000 clones, around 80% found once. Sequenced sample: CD45RA- memory CD4+ T cells from PBMCs. The receptors derive from a human donor with narcolepsy.

The chain carries TRBV7-9 and TRBJ2-1; 7 bases are shared with TRBD1. Trimming cost V 8 bases and J 6 bases; bases outside gene matches: 7. The V gene's germline CDR1 is SEHNR and CDR2 FQNEAQ (reference sequence). The CDR3 spans 13 residues. The CDR3 loop reads CASFRTGANEQFF. For the CDR3, the DNA is TGTGCCAGCTTCCGAACAGGGGCCAATGAGCAGTTCTTC.

The chain combines TRBV7-8 with TRBJ2-6; no clear D gene. V lost 1 base and J lost 1, with 17 bases in between. Germline lookup yields CDR1 SGHVS and CDR2 FQNEAQ. The CDR3 runs 19 residues. The CDR3 loop reads CASSLVRPVLVSGANVLTF. In DNA form, the CDR3 reads TGTGCCAGCAGCTTAGTCCGCCCAGTCCTTGTGTCTGGGGCCAACGTCCTGACTTTC.

This clone was counted a single time. This chain joins TRBV15 and TRBJ1-3, with D perhaps matching TRBD1 (6 bases). V was clipped by 0 bases and J by 0 bases, with 6 bases between them. This CDR3 is built from 15 residues. Germline V gives CDR1 LNHNV, CDR2 YYDKDF (reference sequence). CDR3 nucleotides: TGTGCCACCAGCAGAGACAGGGGCTCTGGAAACACCATATATTTT. It encodes CATSRDRGSGNTIYF.

The V gene is TRBV6-1, the J gene TRBJ2-7; 7 nucleotides match TRBD1. Germline values: CDR1 MNHNS, CDR2 SASEGT. The V gene end was trimmed by 1 base and the J gene end by 7 bases; junction bases not matched to a gene: 4. There are 13 residues in the CDR3. The CDR3, as DNA: TGTGCCAGCAGTGAAGTGCCGGACAGGGAGCAGTACTTC. As protein: CASSEVPDREQYF.

This clone was counted once. The rearrangement links TRBV15 to TRBJ2-5; D gene unclear. V was pared by 6 bases and J by 4 bases, with 15 bases between. This CDR3 has 14 residues. Germline CDR1 is LNHNV and CDR2 is YYDKDF (reference sequence). Written as DNA, the CDR3 is TGTGCCACCAGTCGTAACTCTAGGCGAGAGACCCAGTACTTC. It translates to CATSRNSRRETQYF.

The chain joins TRBV11-2 to TRBJ2-5; a possible D gene is TRBD2 (6 bases). V lost 5 bases, J lost 0 bases, and 13 bases lay in between. CDR3 size: 15 residues. CDR1 SGHAT and CDR2 FQNNGV come from the germline V gene. The CDR3 nucleotides read TGTGCCAGCAGCCCAGGAAGCGGGTACCAAGAGACCCAGTACTTC. Translation gives CASSPGSGYQETQYF.

V is TRBV25-1 and J is TRBJ1-2; possible D gene TRBD1, 5 bases. The germline V gene encodes CDR1 MGHDK and CDR2 SYGVNS. This CDR3 comprises 14 residues. Trimming cost V 4 bases and J 7 bases, with 16 bases left between them. CDR3 DNA sequence: TGTGCCAGCAGTGCGCGCCTAGGGGCGAGTGGCTACACCTTC. Its translation: CASSARLGASGYTF.

The chain has TRBV6-5 and TRBJ2-3; D is ambiguous. With 4 bases removed from V and 4 bases from J, the gap between germline ends came to 6 bases. Germline CDR1 and CDR2: MNHEY and SVGAGI. This CDR3 has 12 amino acids. The CDR3 sequence: CASSSPADTQYF. As DNA, the CDR3 is TGTGCCAGCAGTTCCCCCGCAGATACGCAGTATTTT.

A remark on this clone: The same CDR3 also results from other DNA sequences found in this sample. The chain combines TRBV11-3 with TRBJ2-3; TRBD2 might be the D (6 bases). The ends were cut back, 0 bases at V and 3 bases at J, with 10 bases in the middle. The germline gives CDR1 SGHNT, CDR2 YENEEA. The CDR3 loop spans 15 amino acids. CDR3 region: CASSLDGGGTDTQYF. CDR3 nucleotide sequence: TGTGCCAGCAGCTTAGACGGGGGAGGTACAGATACGCAGTATTTT.

This clone was seen more than once but under ten times. This chain uses TRBV6-6 with TRBJ2-7; the match to TRBD1 covers 9 bases. CDR1 is MNHNY and CDR2 is SVGAGI in the germline V gene (reference sequence). There are 15 residues in the CDR3. V was clipped by 2 bases and J by 3 bases; unmatched bases: 5. The CDR3: CASSYEGTGRYEQYF. The CDR3 bases are TGTGCCAGCAGTTACGAGGGGACAGGGCGCTACGAGCAGTACTTC.

This clone was seen a few times. The CDR3 sequence is CASSLLSGGARSEQFF. The DNA for the CDR3 is TGTGCCAGCAGCTTACTTAGCGGGGGGGCCCGGAGTGAGCAGTTCTTC. The chain uses TRBV7-3 and TRBJ2-1; TRBD2 agrees at 11 bases. With 2 bases clipped from V and 9 bases from J, the junction kept 9 bases outside the gene matches. The CDR3 totals 16 residues. Germline V CDR1 and CDR2: SGHTA, FQGTGA.

This clone was detected only once. The chain is built from TRBV6-1 and TRBJ2-3; D is perhaps TRBD2 (7 bases). The V end lost 5 bases, the J end lost 3 bases, and 15 bases lay between the germline ends. Germline CDR1 and CDR2: MNHNS and SASEGT. The CDR3 spans 15 residues. DNA for the CDR3: TGTGCCAGCAGTTTGTGGGGGGGCACGACAGATACGCAGTATTTT. It encodes CASSLWGGTTDTQYF.

This clone has a single count. CDR3 amino acids: CSVLQGDGYTF. Here the CDR3 DNA reads TGCAGCGTTCTGCAGGGGGATGGCTACACCTTC. The chain combines TRBV29-1 with TRBJ1-2; 7 positions match TRBD1. Germline values: CDR1 SQVTM, CDR2 ANQGSEA. The V segment lost 5 bases and the J segment 6 bases; nucleotides outside the gene matches: 3. The CDR3 has 11 residues.

This chain connects TRBV14 to TRBJ1-4; unclear D gene. From germline, CDR1 is SGHDN and CDR2 FVKESK. The CDR3 totals 15 residues. V lost 0 bases, J lost 8 bases, and 13 bases lay in between. For the CDR3, the DNA is TGTGCCAGCAGCCAAGAAAGTGGATATGGGGAAAAACTGTTTTTT. Protein: CASSQESGYGEKLFF.

V usage is TRBV11-3 and J usage is TRBJ2-1, with TRBD2 matching 11 bases. The ends lost 3 bases at V and 8 bases at J; junction bases unmatched: 6. Germline lookup yields CDR1 SGHNT and CDR2 YENEEA. The CDR3 is made up of 15 amino acids. CDR3 DNA: TGTGCCAGCAGCTTCCTAGCGGGGGGTACTGATGAGCAGTTCTTC. It codes for CASSFLAGGTDEQFF.

V is TRBV5-1 and J is TRBJ2-4; the D gene could be TRBD1 or TRBD2 (5 bases each). The V end was cut by 0 bases, the J end by 3 bases, with 10 bases between. Per the germline V gene, CDR1 is SGHRS and CDR2 is YFSETQ. This CDR3 has 15 amino acids. CDR3 sequence reads: CASSLDGGGKNIQYF. The CDR3 DNA reads TGCGCCAGCAGCTTGGATGGGGGTGGCAAAAACATTCAGTACTTC.

The chain uses TRBV6-1 and TRBJ2-4; TRBD2 aligns across 9 bases. CDR3 length: 15 residues. Germline assignment: CDR1 MNHNS and CDR2 SASEGT. J was trimmed by 6 bases and V by 4 bases; bases with no gene match: 7. CDR3: CASSGSSSGVNIQYF. The CDR3 DNA reads as TGTGCCAGCAGTGGGAGCTCTAGCGGGGTAAACATTCAGTACTTC.

This chain uses TRBV28 with TRBJ1-6; TRBD1 matches 8 bases. This CDR3 comprises 13 residues. Germline CDR1 and CDR2: MDHEN and SYDVKM. V shed 6 bases, J shed 10 bases, and the junction held 5 bases outside the gene matches. CDR3 protein: CASRTGAGSPLHF. CDR3 DNA: TGTGCCAGCAGGACAGGGGCAGGCTCACCCCTCCACTTT.

The chain has TRBV18 and TRBJ1-3; D is ambiguous. This CDR3 spans 16 amino acids. V lost 0 bases to trimming and J lost 0 bases, with 9 bases between them. Looked up from germline, CDR1 is KGHSH and CDR2 is LQKENI. CDR3 nucleotides: TGTGCCAGCTCACCACCACTGGCCGACTCTGGAAACACCATATATTTT. Amino acids: CASSPPLADSGNTIYF.